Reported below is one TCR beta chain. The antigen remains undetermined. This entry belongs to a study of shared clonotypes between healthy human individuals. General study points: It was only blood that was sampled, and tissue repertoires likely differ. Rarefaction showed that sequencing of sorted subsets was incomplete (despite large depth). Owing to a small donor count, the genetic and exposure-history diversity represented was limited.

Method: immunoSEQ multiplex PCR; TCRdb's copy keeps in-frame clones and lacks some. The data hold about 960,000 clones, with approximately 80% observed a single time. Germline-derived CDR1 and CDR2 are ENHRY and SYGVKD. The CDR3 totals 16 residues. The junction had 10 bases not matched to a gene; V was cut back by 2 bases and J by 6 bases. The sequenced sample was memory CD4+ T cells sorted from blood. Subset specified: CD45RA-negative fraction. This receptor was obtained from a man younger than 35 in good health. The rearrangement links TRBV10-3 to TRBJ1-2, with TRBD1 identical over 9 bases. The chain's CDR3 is CAISEIFGGTGNGYTF. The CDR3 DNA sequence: TGTGCCATCAGTGAGATTTTTGGGGGGACAGGGAATGGCTACACCTTC.